This entry features one T cell receptor (beta chain) sequence. What it binds is not known. This sample was taken from a study of T cell responses to AZD1222 COVID-19 vaccine. V lost 3 bases and J 6 bases, leaving 14 bases between the germline ends. Germline V gives CDR1 MNHEY, CDR2 SMNVEV (reference sequence). The CDR3 is 15 residues long. Study-wide points: No day 14 peak samples; only post-peak repertoires were characterized.

Second-dose recipients at about 4 or about 12 weeks were treated as one pooled group. Here immunoSEQ multiplex PCR was the method, and the copy in TCRdb shows in-frame clones only, minus some. The data contain 150,000 or so clones, over 90% of them singletons. The receptor's source is an adult who received the AZD1222 COVID-19 vaccine. The source material was peripheral blood, sampled 28 days after the second AZD1222 dose. This chain connects TRBV27 to TRBJ2-2; no firm D call. CDR3 in amino acids: CASSFAARVAGELFF. The CDR3 DNA sequence: TGTGCCAGCAGTTTTGCAGCCCGAGTGGCCGGGGAGCTGTTTTTT.